The clone carrying this T cell receptor (beta chain) was detected a few times. Its target is not known. This sample was taken from a study of T cells after yellow fever vaccination. Study-wide findings and caveats: Contaminating bulk clonotypes could be abundant in FACS-sorted repertoires. The CD4 and CD8 compartments had a small share of their clonotypes in common.

Conversion of TCR transcripts into cDNA relied on 5'RACE template switching, which added a universal primer site and UMIs. TCRdb re-called the 5' RACE reads through MiXCR, storing one row per CDR3 protein. Here the sample spans 250,000 to 300,000 distinct CDR3 sequences, around 8.6% being singletons. CDR3 length equals 15 residues. V trimming: 1 base; J trimming: 2 bases; junction bases outside the gene matches: 1. The V gene's germline CDR1 is MNHNS and CDR2 SASEGT. This rearrangement joins TRBV6-1 to TRBJ1-5, with 8 positions matching TRBD1. The receptor's source is a young man who received the YFV17D yellow fever vaccine. The sequences come from CD4+ T cells sorted from PBMCs, collected 5 days after the yellow fever booster vaccination. CDR3 bases: TGTGCCAGCAGTGAAGGCAGGGGGCGCAATCAGCCCCAGCATTTT. Translated, it gives CASSEGRGRNQPQHF.